This is a list of T cell receptor beta chains from one sample in a study of cytomegalovirus exposure and HLA in healthy donors. The protocol was immunoSEQ multiplex PCR, while the TCRdb copy is restricted to in-frame clones and leaves out a portion. This table holds 220,000 or so clones, over 80% found once. Sequences were obtained from PBMCs. All receptors come from a woman under 40 in good health and CMV-seropositive. The CDR3 runs from the conserved cysteine through the conserved F or W. D genes are given only for firm matches. The size entry is marked missing in some rows and otherwise reads once, few, many or a size class.

clone_size,j_call,v_call,d_call,cdr3_nt,cdr3_aa
.,TRBJ2-3,TRBV10-3,TRBD2,TGTGCTTCGGGAGGCGGAAGCACAGATACGCAGTATTTT,CASGGGSTDTQYF
.,TRBJ1-2,TRBV2,TRBD1,TGTGCCAGCAGTGAAATGGCAGGGGGTGGCTACACCTTC,CASSEMAGGGYTF
.,TRBJ2-1,TRBV7-9,TRBD2,TGTGCCAGCAGCCAACACAGTAGCGGGAGGACGGGACATGAGCAGTTCTTC,CASSQHSSGRTGHEQFF
.,TRBJ2-7,TRBV5-1,.,TGCGCCAGCACCTCGGGACACTCCTACGAGCAGTACTTC,CASTSGHSYEQYF
.,TRBJ1-2,TRBV28,.,TGTGCCAGCCGCCAAGGACTCCTTTATGGCTACACCTTC,CASRQGLLYGYTF
.,TRBJ2-6,TRBV9,TRBD1,TGTGCCAGCAGCTCTACAGGGGGCGCTGCCGGGGCCAACGTCCTGACTTTC,CASSSTGGAAGANVLTF
.,TRBJ2-6,TRBV19,.,TGTGCCAGTAGTATTACCCTCTCTGGGGCCAACGTCCTGACTTTC,CASSITLSGANVLTF
.,TRBJ2-2,TRBV11-2,.,TGTGCCAGCAGCTTTAGAGCCGCGAACACCGGGGAGCTGTTTTTT,CASSFRAANTGELFF
.,TRBJ1-1,TRBV7-9,.,TGTGCCAGCAGCTTACAGACCACTGAAGCTTTCTTT,CASSLQTTEAFF
.,TRBJ1-3,TRBV30,.,TGTGCCTGGAGTATGGGGGGCTCTGGAAACACCATATATTTT,CAWSMGGSGNTIYF
.,TRBJ2-1,TRBV7-2,.,TGTGCCAGCACCTCTCAGGGGGGAGGGATCATCCATGAGCAGTTCTTC,CASTSQGGGIIHEQFF
.,TRBJ2-1,TRBV29-1,TRBD1,TGCAGCTCTAGAGGGACAGGGCGAGCCAATGAGCAGTTCTTC,CSSRGTGRANEQFF
.,TRBJ1-2,TRBV5-1,TRBD1,TGCGCCAGCAGCTCTTCTTCGGGACAGATCTATGGCTACACCTTC,CASSSSSGQIYGYTF
.,TRBJ1-5,TRBV14,.,TGTGCCAGCAGCCAAGCGAGACAGCAGCCCCAGCATTTT,CASSQARQQPQHF
.,TRBJ2-7,TRBV27,.,TGTGCCAGCAGTTTCGGGGATTCTTGGCTCGAGCAGTACTTC,CASSFGDSWLEQYF
.,TRBJ1-1,TRBV10-2,.,TGCGCCAGCAGTGTATTCACAGGGACCGAAGCTTTCTTT,CASSVFTGTEAFF
few,TRBJ2-4,TRBV2,.,TGTGCCAGCAGTGAATCCGGGGCAGTCCGGATTCAGTACTTC,CASSESGAVRIQYF
.,TRBJ2-2,TRBV27,.,TGTGCCAGCAGTTTAAGGGGTCGGGAAACCGGGGAGCTGTTTTTT,CASSLRGRETGELFF
.,TRBJ2-5,TRBV5-4,.,TGTGCCAGCAGCCCCGAGGGTCGGGAGACCCAGTACTTC,CASSPEGRETQYF
.,TRBJ2-1,TRBV29-1,.,TGCAGCGTTTCAGGAACCAGCGCTAAGGGGAATGAGCAGTTCTTC,CSVSGTSAKGNEQFF
.,TRBJ2-5,TRBV9,.,TGTGCCAGCAGCGTAGGAGCCCCCCTAGAGACCCAGTACTTC,CASSVGAPLETQYF
.,TRBJ1-2,TRBV30,.,TGTGCCTGGAGTTTGGGGGTCACTTATGGCTACACCTTC,CAWSLGVTYGYTF
few,TRBJ2-2,TRBV7-2,TRBD2,TGTGCCAGCAGCTCACCCGCGGGAGGGTTTGTCGGGGAGCTGTTTTTT,CASSSPAGGFVGELFF
.,TRBJ1-1,TRBV5-1,.,TGCGCCAGCAGCGGAGGGGTAGGCACTGAAGCTTTCTTT,CASSGGVGTEAFF
once,TRBJ2-3,TRBV4-1,TRBD2,TGCGCCAGCAGCCAAGTCGCTAGCGGGAGCGACGATACGCAGTATTTT,CASSQVASGSDDTQYF